A selection of T cell receptor beta chains follows, all from one sample in a study of blood T cell repertoires in COVID-19. Using immunoSEQ multiplex PCR, the repertoire was profiled, and TCRdb retains in-frame clones only, with some absent. The repertoire holds 350,000 or so clones, with around 90% as singletons. The sequenced material came from peripheral blood. The receptors derive from a man between 18 and 35 years old with active or convalescent COVID-19. Both conserved end residues are part of each CDR3. The order of the fields is J gene, D gene, clone size, V gene, CDR3 DNA, CDR3 protein. A D gene is named only where the DNA matches it firmly. A clone size is listed for some rows: how often the clone was seen (once, few, many), or a class if it is expanded.

TRBJ1-1	NA	once	TRBV7-9	TGTGCCAGCAGCTTCGCAGAGAACACTGAAGCTTTCTTT	CASSFAENTEAFF
TRBJ1-5	NA	NA	TRBV6-2/TRBV6-3	TGTGCCAGCAGTTACGGAGGCGCGGGGCAGCCCCAGCATTTT	CASSYGGAGQPQHF
TRBJ2-7	NA	NA	TRBV6-1	TGTGCCAGCAGTGACGACAAAATTTCTCCCTACGAGCAGTACTTC	CASSDDKISPYEQYF
TRBJ2-5	TRBD1	NA	TRBV4-3	TGCGCCAGCAGCCAAGAGCCAGGGGGCGCCCAGACCCAGTACTTC	CASSQEPGGAQTQYF
TRBJ1-1	NA	NA	TRBV6-5	TGTGCCAGCACCCGAGGGGGGGCACCTGAAGCTTTCTTT	CASTRGGAPEAFF
TRBJ1-6	NA	once	TRBV6-2/TRBV6-3	TGTGCCAGCAGTACAACGACGGGTAATTCACCCCTCCACTTT	CASSTTTGNSPLHF
TRBJ2-5	TRBD2	NA	TRBV2	TGTGCCAGCAGGCCGGGACTAGCGGGCTCAGAGACCCAGTACTTC	CASRPGLAGSETQYF
TRBJ2-1	TRBD2	NA	TRBV6-4	TGTGCCAGCAGTGACACCGCTAGCGGGGGGTCTAATGAGCAGTTCTTC	CASSDTASGGSNEQFF
TRBJ2-5	TRBD2	NA	TRBV7-2	TGTGCCAGCAGCTTATTTCATGTAGCGGGGTACCAAGAGACCCAGTACTTC	CASSLFHVAGYQETQYF
TRBJ1-2	NA	NA	TRBV5-1	TGCGCCAGCAGCTTGTCAGGGGACTATGGCTACACCTTC	CASSLSGDYGYTF
TRBJ1-1	TRBD1	NA	TRBV7-9	TGTGCCAGCAGCTCACCCGGGACAGGGGGGACTGAAGCTTTCTTT	CASSSPGTGGTEAFF
TRBJ1-6	NA	NA	TRBV7-2	TGTGCCAGCAGCAATAACAGGAATTCACCCCTCCACTTT	CASSNNRNSPLHF
TRBJ2-6	TRBD1	few	TRBV15	TGTGCCACCGGCCAGGGGGCCGGGGCCAACGTCCTGACTTTC	CATGQGAGANVLTF
TRBJ2-7	TRBD2	NA	TRBV5-6	TGTGCCAGCAGCTTGAAAGTAGCGGGACCCTACGAGCAGTACTTC	CASSLKVAGPYEQYF
TRBJ1-6	TRBD1	NA	TRBV3-1/TRBV3-2	TGTGCCAGCAGCGACCACAGGGGGAGCTCCTATAATTCACCCCTCCACTTT	CASSDHRGSSYNSPLHF
TRBJ2-1	TRBD2	NA	TRBV18	TGTGCCAGCTCAGAAACTAGCGGGGGTTACAATGAGCAGTTCTTC	CASSETSGGYNEQFF
TRBJ2-2	TRBD1	NA	TRBV29-1	TGCAGCGTTGACCAGACAGGGGCGAGTCCCGGGGAGCTGTTTTTT	CSVDQTGASPGELFF
TRBJ2-5	NA	NA	TRBV30	TGTGCCTGGAGTGGGGAGTGGACCCAGTACTTC	CAWSGEWTQYF
TRBJ2-3	TRBD2	NA	TRBV27	TGTGCCAGCAGTCGGGCGCCCCAATACCTAGCGGGGGTCACAGATACGCAGTATTTT	CASSRAPQYLAGVTDTQYF
TRBJ1-5	TRBD1	NA	TRBV27	TGTGCCAGCGGCCTCAGGGGGCGCTTTCAGCCCCAGCATTTT	CASGLRGRFQPQHF
TRBJ1-1	NA	NA	TRBV5-5	TGTGCCAGCAGCCCGAGGCCCTTGGACACTGAAGCTTTCTTT	CASSPRPLDTEAFF
TRBJ2-5	TRBD1	NA	TRBV11-2	TGTGCCAGCAGCTTCACGGTACAGGGGGGAACGGAGACCCAGTACTTC	CASSFTVQGGTETQYF
TRBJ2-5	NA	NA	TRBV11-3	TGTGCCAGCAGCTTGAACCAGCAAGAGACCCAGTACTTC	CASSLNQQETQYF
TRBJ1-1	NA	NA	TRBV7-9	TGTGCCAGCAGCTCCCCTTGGGGCCCGAACACTGAAGCTTTCTTT	CASSSPWGPNTEAFF
TRBJ2-3	NA	NA	TRBV18	TGTGCCAGCTCACGGCGGCAGGGCCCGGATACGCAGTATTTT	CASSRRQGPDTQYF
TRBJ1-1	TRBD1	once	TRBV4-2	TGTGCCAGCAGCCAGCCGGGACAGGGCCTTTCTGAAGCTTTCTTT	CASSQPGQGLSEAFF
TRBJ2-4	NA	NA	TRBV2	TGTGCCACCCAGGGGGGCATTCAGTACTTC	CATQGGIQYF
TRBJ2-1	NA	NA	TRBV19	TGTGCCAGTAGTTACAGCTACAATGAGCAGTTCTTC	CASSYSYNEQFF
TRBJ2-7	TRBD2	NA	TRBV4-1	TGCGCCAGCAGCCAAGAGTTTTCGGCGGGGGGAAACTACGAGCAGTACTTC	CASSQEFSAGGNYEQYF
TRBJ2-5	TRBD1	NA	TRBV5-5	TGTGCCAGCAGCCAAGGACAGGGCGTCTTCCAAGAGACCCAGTACTTC	CASSQGQGVFQETQYF
TRBJ2-7	TRBD1	NA	TRBV28	TGTGCCAGCAGAGGACAGGGGTTCGACGAGCAGTACTTC	CASRGQGFDEQYF
TRBJ2-1	NA	NA	TRBV3-1/TRBV3-2	TGTGCCAGCAGCCAAGTCTTATCCCTCTACAATGAGCAGTTCTTC	CASSQVLSLYNEQFF
TRBJ1-1	NA	NA	TRBV6-5	TGTGCCAGCACCGCGGTTGGCGGAAACACTGAAGCTTTCTTT	CASTAVGGNTEAFF
TRBJ1-4	TRBD1	NA	TRBV6-1	TGTGCCAGCAGTGAAGCTTTAACAGGGGCCCCTAATGAAAAACTGTTTTTT	CASSEALTGAPNEKLFF
TRBJ1-5	TRBD1	NA	TRBV27	TGTGCCAGCAGTTTATGGGGCAGGGGGAGCAATCAGCCCCAGCATTTT	CASSLWGRGSNQPQHF
TRBJ1-5	NA	NA	TRBV6-2/TRBV6-3	TGTGCCAGCAGCGAGACAGTCCGAGGCAATCAGCCCCAGCATTTT	CASSETVRGNQPQHF
TRBJ1-2	NA	NA	TRBV6-5	TGTGCCAGCAGGGGCGGGACGTCGAACTATGGCTACACCTTC	CASRGGTSNYGYTF
TRBJ2-2	NA	NA	TRBV28	TGTGCCATCGGGGGAGACCCGAACACCGGGGAGCTGTTTTTT	CAIGGDPNTGELFF
TRBJ2-3	NA	once	TRBV9	TGTGCCAGCAGCCCCCGAGGGGGTATCGAAGATACGCAGTATTTT	CASSPRGGIEDTQYF
TRBJ2-3	TRBD1	NA	TRBV24-1	TGTGCCACCAGTGACCCCGGACAGGGTAACACAGATACGCAGTATTTT	CATSDPGQGNTDTQYF
TRBJ1-5	TRBD1	few	TRBV30	TGTGCCTGGACGGGACAGCCTAATCAGCCCCAGCATTTT	CAWTGQPNQPQHF
TRBJ2-1	TRBD2	NA	TRBV19	TGTGCCAGTAGGACTAGCGGGAGGGTCGATGAGCAGTTCTTC	CASRTSGRVDEQFF